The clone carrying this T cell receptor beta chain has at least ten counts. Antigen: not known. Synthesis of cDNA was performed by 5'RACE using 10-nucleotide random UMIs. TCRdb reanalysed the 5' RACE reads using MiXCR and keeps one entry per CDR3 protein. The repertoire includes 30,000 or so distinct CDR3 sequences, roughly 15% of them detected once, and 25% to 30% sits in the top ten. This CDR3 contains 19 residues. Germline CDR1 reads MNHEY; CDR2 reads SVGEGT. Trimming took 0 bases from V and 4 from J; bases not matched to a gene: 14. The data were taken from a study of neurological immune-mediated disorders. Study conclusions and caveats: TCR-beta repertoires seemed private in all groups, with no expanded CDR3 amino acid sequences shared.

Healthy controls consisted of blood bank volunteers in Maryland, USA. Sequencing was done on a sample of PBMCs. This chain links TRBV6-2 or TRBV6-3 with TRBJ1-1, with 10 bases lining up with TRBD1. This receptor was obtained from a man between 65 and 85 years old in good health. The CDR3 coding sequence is TGTGCCAGCAGTTACTCTATCGTCCCGGGACAGGGGTCGGGCACTGAAGCTTTCTTT. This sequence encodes CASSYSIVPGQGSGTEAFF.